The 2 T cell receptor beta chains given below trace back to one sample, sequenced in a study of cytomegalovirus exposure and HLA in healthy donors. Amplification used 60 Vbeta primers and 13 Jbeta primers. Sequencing used immunoSEQ multiplex PCR; TCRdb keeps in-frame clones, though not all of them. The sample contains around 140,000 clones, about 80% of which appear only once. Source material: PBMCs. These receptors all stem from a man between 25 and 39 years old in good health and CMV-seropositive.

A few counts support this clone. This chain links TRBV5-4 with TRBJ2-5; 16 nucleotides align to TRBD2. With V trimmed by 9 bases and J by 4 bases, 6 bases remained unmatched. From germline, CDR1 is SGHNT and CDR2 YYREEE (reference sequence). The length of the CDR3 is 15 residues. The CDR3 sequence: CAMGTSGGARETQYF. CDR3 nucleotide sequence: TGTGCCATGGGGACTAGCGGGGGGGCGCGAGAGACCCAGTACTTC.

The V call is TRBV7-9, the J call TRBJ1-1, with 9 bases matching TRBD1. Germline CDR1 reads SEHNR; CDR2 reads FQNEAQ (reference sequence). The V segment lost 1 base and the J segment 3 bases; nucleotides outside the gene matches: 3. The CDR3 is made up of 15 amino acids. CDR3 sequence (DNA): TGTGCCAGCAGCTTAGGGGGGACAGGGCACACTGAAGCTTTCTTT. Protein sequence: CASSLGGTGHTEAFF.